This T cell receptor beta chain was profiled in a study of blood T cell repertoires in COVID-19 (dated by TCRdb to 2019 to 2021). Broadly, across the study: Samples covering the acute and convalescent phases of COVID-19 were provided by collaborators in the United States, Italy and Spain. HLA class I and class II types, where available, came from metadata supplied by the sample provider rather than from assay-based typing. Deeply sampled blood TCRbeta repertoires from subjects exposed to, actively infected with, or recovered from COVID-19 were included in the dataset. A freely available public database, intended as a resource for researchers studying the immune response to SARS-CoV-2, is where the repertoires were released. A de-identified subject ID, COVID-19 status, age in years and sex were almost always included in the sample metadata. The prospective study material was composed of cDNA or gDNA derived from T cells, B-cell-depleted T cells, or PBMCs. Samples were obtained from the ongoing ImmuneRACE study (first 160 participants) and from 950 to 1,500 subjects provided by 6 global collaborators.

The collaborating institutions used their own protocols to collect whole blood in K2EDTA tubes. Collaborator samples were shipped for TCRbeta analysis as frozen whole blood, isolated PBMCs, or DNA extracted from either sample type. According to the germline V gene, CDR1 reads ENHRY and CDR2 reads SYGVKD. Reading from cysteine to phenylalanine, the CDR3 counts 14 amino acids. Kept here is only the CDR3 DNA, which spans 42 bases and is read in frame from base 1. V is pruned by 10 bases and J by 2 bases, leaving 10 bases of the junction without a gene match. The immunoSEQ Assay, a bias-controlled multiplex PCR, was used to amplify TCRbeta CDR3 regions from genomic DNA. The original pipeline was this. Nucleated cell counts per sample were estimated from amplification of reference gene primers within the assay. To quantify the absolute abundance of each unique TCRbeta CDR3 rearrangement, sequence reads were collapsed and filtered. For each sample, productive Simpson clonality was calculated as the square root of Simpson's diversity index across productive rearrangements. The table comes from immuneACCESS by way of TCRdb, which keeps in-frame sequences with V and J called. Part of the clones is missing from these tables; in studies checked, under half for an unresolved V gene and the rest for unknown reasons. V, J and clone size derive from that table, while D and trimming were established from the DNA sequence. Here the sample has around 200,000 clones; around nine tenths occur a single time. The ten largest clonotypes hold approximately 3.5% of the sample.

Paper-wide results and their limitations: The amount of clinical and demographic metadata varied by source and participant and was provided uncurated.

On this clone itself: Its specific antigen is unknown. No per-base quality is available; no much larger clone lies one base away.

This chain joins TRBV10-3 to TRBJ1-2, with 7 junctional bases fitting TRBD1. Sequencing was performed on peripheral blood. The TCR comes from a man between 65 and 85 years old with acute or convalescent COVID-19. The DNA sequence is TGTGCCACAAAACCCGAGGACAGGAACTATGGCTACACCTTC. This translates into CATKPEDRNYGYTF.